This paragraph covers one T cell receptor (beta chain) sequence. The observed sequence ends 3 residues before the CDR3 terminus, with the missing tail filled in from the germline J gene. Per germline, CDR1 SNHLY and CDR2 FYNNEI. The CDR3 has 15 amino acids. Prevalent HPV16 infections were excluded; only incident single HPV16 infections included. Generated by immunoSEQ multiplex PCR, the TCRdb table keeps only in-frame clones and is missing some. In total, the table holds roughly 28,000 clones. These data are taken from a study of T cells in women clearing cervical HPV infection. The chain employs TRBV2 and TRBJ2-3, with 9 bases fitting TRBD2. This clonotype was obtained from a woman between 18 and 70 years old with a cervical HPV16 infection that either progressed to CIN3+ or cleared (not recorded which). Material for sequencing was blood buffy coat. This CDR3 is CASSDRGRAVAAQYF. CDR3 DNA (partial): TGTGCCAGCAGTGACCGCGGGAGGGCCGTGGCGGCG.